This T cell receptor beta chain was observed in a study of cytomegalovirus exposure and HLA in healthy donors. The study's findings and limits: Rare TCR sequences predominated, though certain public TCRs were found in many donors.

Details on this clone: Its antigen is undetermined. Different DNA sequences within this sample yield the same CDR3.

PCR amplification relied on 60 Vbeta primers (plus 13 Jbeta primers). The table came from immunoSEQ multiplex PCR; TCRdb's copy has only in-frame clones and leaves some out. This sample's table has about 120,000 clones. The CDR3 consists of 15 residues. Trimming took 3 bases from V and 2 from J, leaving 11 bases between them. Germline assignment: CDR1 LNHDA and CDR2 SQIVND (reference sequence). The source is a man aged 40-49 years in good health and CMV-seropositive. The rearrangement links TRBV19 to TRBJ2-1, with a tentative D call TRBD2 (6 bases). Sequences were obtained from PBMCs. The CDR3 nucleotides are TGTGCCAGTAGTATCGGCGGCGGGACCTACAATGAGCAGTTCTTC. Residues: CASSIGGGTYNEQFF.